The 17 T cell receptor beta chains given below trace back to one sample, sequenced in a study of a mutant IDH1 vaccine in newly diagnosed glioma. Antigens of these TCRs are unknown. Profiling relied on immunoSEQ multiplex PCR, and the TCRdb table lists in-frame clones only, not all of them. The data show roughly 30,000 clones, around four fifths seen once. Time point: week 11, during vaccination. A single vaccine dose contained 300 ug of mutant IDH1 20-mer peptide, and topical imiquimod was used with it. This material consisted of PBMCs, taken from a glioma patient whose treatment included an IDH1 peptide vaccine. These receptors were taken from a man younger than 45 with glioma.

Here the CDR3 DNA reads TGTGCCAGCAGTAGGGGGCAGGGCACCTACGAGCAGTACTTC. It encodes CASSRGQGTYEQYF. The genes are TRBV6-5 and TRBJ2-7; the match to TRBD1 covers 7 bases. This CDR3 comprises 14 residues. Germline V gene data show CDR1 as MNHEY and CDR2 as SVGAGI. V lost 5 bases to trimming and J lost 2 bases; unmatched junction nucleotides: 6.

The chain is built from TRBV11-3 and TRBJ2-3; D perhaps matches TRBD1 (6 bases). Trimming cost V 4 bases and J 2 bases, with 13 bases left between them. Germline lookup yields CDR1 SGHNT and CDR2 YENEEA. The CDR3 totals 15 residues. The CDR3 DNA reads TGTGCCAGCAGCTCCAGGGGCCTTATCACAGATACGCAGTATTTT. It encodes CASSSRGLITDTQYF.

The chain carries TRBV19 and TRBJ1-4, with unresolved D. The CDR3 has 16 amino acids. Trimming left V 2 bases short and J 7 bases short, with 17 bases between. Germline loops: CDR1 LNHDA, CDR2 SQIVND (reference sequence). CDR3 in amino acids: CASSITPTPVGEKLFF. The CDR3 bases are TGTGCCAGTAGTATAACCCCGACCCCGGTGGGTGAAAAACTGTTTTTT.

This clone was detected a few times. The chain couples TRBV18 to TRBJ2-3, with a weak D call TRBD2 (5 bases). This CDR3 has 13 residues. CDR1 and CDR2 (germline): KGHSH, LQKENI. V was pared by 4 bases and J by 0 bases, with 5 bases between. The CDR3 loop reads CASSRGSTDTQYF. The CDR3 nucleotides are TGTGCCAGCTCACGAGGGAGCACAGATACGCAGTATTTT.

J is TRBJ1-3 and V is TRBV29-1, with unresolved D. Trimming took 3 bases from V and 6 from J, leaving 9 bases between them. Germline V gives CDR1 SQVTM, CDR2 ANQGSEA. There are 12 residues in the CDR3. CDR3 bases: TGCAGCGTTGAGGCCACCGAAAACACCATATATTTT. It yields the protein CSVEATENTIYF.

The chain carries TRBV9 and TRBJ2-7; a possible D gene is TRBD1 (5 bases). Germline V gene sequence: CDR1 SGDLS, CDR2 YYNGEE. The CDR3 totals 13 residues. V was clipped by 3 bases and J by 0 bases, with 7 bases between them. In DNA, the CDR3 is TGTGCCAGCAGCGCAGACAGCTCCTACGAGCAGTACTTC. Translation gives CASSADSSYEQYF. The variable domain in full, with the rest retrieved from reference TRBV9 and TRBJ2-7, is DSGVTQTPKHLITATGQRVTLRCSPRSGDLSVYWYQQSLDQGLQFLIQYYNGEERAKGNILERFSAQQFPDLHSELNLSSLELGDSALYFCASSADSSYEQYFGPGTRLTVT.

The genes are TRBV4-1 and TRBJ2-1; 7 nucleotides align to TRBD1. Germline V lookup: CDR1 MGHRA, CDR2 YSYEKL. This CDR3 comprises 15 residues. The trim removed 4 bases at V and 4 bases at J, leaving 7 bases unmatched. CDR3 sequence (DNA): TGCGCCAGCAGCCGGGACAGACTCGAATACAATGAGCAGTTCTTC. It codes for CASSRDRLEYNEQFF.

The J gene is TRBJ2-1, the V gene TRBV20-1; unclear D gene. Between the trimmed V and J ends, which lost 6 bases and 4 bases, there was a span of 7 bases. There are 11 residues in the CDR3. Per germline, CDR1 DFQATT and CDR2 SNEGSKA (reference sequence). CDR3 protein: CSAPIYNEQFF. The CDR3 nucleotides are TGCAGTGCGCCGATATACAATGAGCAGTTCTTC.

This chain uses TRBV18 with TRBJ1-1, with D possibly TRBD1 on 6 matching bases. Deletions cut 4 bases from V and 1 base from J, with 13 bases between. The CDR3 contains 15 residues. The germline V gene encodes CDR1 KGHSH and CDR2 LQKENI. The CDR3 DNA is TGTGCCAGCTCACAAACGACAGGAGAGAACACTGAAGCTTTCTTT. Amino acid sequence: CASSQTTGENTEAFF. Full variable domain (outside the CDR3, taken from reference TRBV18 and TRBJ1-1): NAGVMQNPRHLVRRRGQEARLRCSPMKGHSHVYWYRQLPEEGLKFMVYLQKENIIDESGMPKERFSAEFPKEGPSILRIQQVVRGDSAAYFCASSQTTGENTEAFFGQGTRLTVV.

This chain links TRBV6-1 with TRBJ2-7; 8 bases map to TRBD2. V shed 2 bases, J shed 9 bases, and the junction held 12 bases outside the gene matches. Germline CDR1 reads MNHNS; CDR2 reads SASEGT. There are 15 residues in the CDR3. CDR3 sequence: CASSEHGLAGGWQYF. DNA for the CDR3: TGTGCCAGCAGTGAACATGGTCTAGCGGGTGGCTGGCAGTACTTC.

The chain is built from TRBV5-4 and TRBJ2-7; D ambiguous. This CDR3 contains 15 residues. V lost 0 bases, J lost 1 base, and 11 bases lay in between. From germline, CDR1 is SGHNT and CDR2 YYREEE (reference sequence). CDR3: CASSLEGPLSYEQYF. As DNA, the CDR3 is TGTGCCAGCAGCTTGGAAGGTCCCCTTTCCTACGAGCAGTACTTC.

This rearrangement joins TRBV2 to TRBJ2-5; TRBD2 agrees at 11 bases. CDR1 SNHLY and CDR2 FYNNEI come from the germline V gene. The CDR3 loop spans 16 amino acids. The trim removed 4 bases at V and 1 base at J, leaving 5 bases unmatched. The CDR3 DNA sequence: TGTGCCAGCAGTGGGTCTAGCGGGAGGATCCAAGAGACCCAGTACTTC. Amino acid sequence: CASSGSSGRIQETQYF.

This clone showed up just once. The V call is TRBV6-4, the J call TRBJ1-1; D gene ambiguous. CDR3 size: 13 residues. V was cut by 5 bases and J by 1 base, with 8 bases left in between. Germline V CDR1 and CDR2: MRHNA, SNTAGT. CDR3 loop: CASSSTRNTEAFF. The CDR3 DNA is TGTGCCAGCAGTTCCACGAGGAACACTGAAGCTTTCTTT.

The V gene is TRBV4-2, the J gene TRBJ2-3; 7 bases are a match to TRBD2. This CDR3 has 15 residues. The ends lost 6 bases at V and 0 bases at J; junction bases unmatched: 6. Germline assignment: CDR1 LGHNA and CDR2 YNFKEQ. CDR3 residues: CASSQGGTSTDTQYF. CDR3 coding DNA: TGTGCCAGCAGTCAGGGAGGGACTAGCACAGATACGCAGTATTTT.

The chain employs TRBV2 and TRBJ2-5; D might be TRBD1 (5 bases). Germline V gene data show CDR1 as SNHLY and CDR2 as FYNNEI. V shed 8 bases and J shed 1 base, with 11 bases lying between them. This CDR3 region has 13 residues. CDR3 residues: CASRDRVQETQYF. The CDR3 region has the DNA TGTGCCAGCCGCGACAGAGTCCAAGAGACCCAGTACTTC.

The J gene is TRBJ2-7, the V gene TRBV7-2; D ambiguous. The V end lost 6 bases, the J end lost 2 bases, and 14 bases lay between the germline ends. The CDR3 runs to 14 residues. Germline CDR1 SGHTA, CDR2 FQGNSA. The CDR3 here is CASSSNSETYEQYF. The CDR3 DNA reads as TGTGCCAGCAGTTCAAACAGCGAAACCTACGAGCAGTACTTC.

V and J are TRBV5-4 and TRBJ2-5; D might be TRBD2 (5 bases). The J call is uncertain, as TRBJ2-7 better fits the DNA end. CDR3 length equals 19 residues. The germline V gene encodes CDR1 SGHNT and CDR2 YYREEE (reference sequence). The CDR3 DNA reads TGTGCCAGCAGCTTGGGTGGTTCTAGCACCCTCGACCGTGCCTACGAGCAGTACTTC. Its translation: CASSLGGSSTLDRAYEQYF.